One TCR beta chain is described in this entry. The V end lost 10 bases, the J end lost 0 bases, and 10 bases lay between the germline ends. Looked up from germline, CDR1 is LGHDT and CDR2 is YNNKEL (reference sequence). The CDR3 consists of 13 residues. This sample was included in a study of blood T cell repertoires in COVID-19. At the level of the study: Nucleic acid was either cDNA or gDNA, and it came from T cells, B-cell-depleted T cells, or PBMCs.

In the authors' methods: Reference gene primer amplification gave estimated nucleated cell counts. Some clones are missing from TCRdb's copy, which holds only in-frame ones; the method was immunoSEQ multiplex PCR. V and J calls and clone size are given by that table; D and trimming were obtained from the DNA. There are 200,000 to 300,000 clones in the sample; roughly 86% occur only once, and under 4.5% lies in the top ten. The sequencing input was peripheral blood. The chain carries TRBV3-1 (or the pseudogene TRBV3-2) and TRBJ1-3; maybe TRBD1 (6 bases). This sequence originates from a man aged 45-65 years with acute or convalescent COVID-19. The CDR3 loop is CATKQGSGNTIYF. DNA for the CDR3: TGTGCCACAAAACAGGGCTCTGGAAACACCATATATTTT.